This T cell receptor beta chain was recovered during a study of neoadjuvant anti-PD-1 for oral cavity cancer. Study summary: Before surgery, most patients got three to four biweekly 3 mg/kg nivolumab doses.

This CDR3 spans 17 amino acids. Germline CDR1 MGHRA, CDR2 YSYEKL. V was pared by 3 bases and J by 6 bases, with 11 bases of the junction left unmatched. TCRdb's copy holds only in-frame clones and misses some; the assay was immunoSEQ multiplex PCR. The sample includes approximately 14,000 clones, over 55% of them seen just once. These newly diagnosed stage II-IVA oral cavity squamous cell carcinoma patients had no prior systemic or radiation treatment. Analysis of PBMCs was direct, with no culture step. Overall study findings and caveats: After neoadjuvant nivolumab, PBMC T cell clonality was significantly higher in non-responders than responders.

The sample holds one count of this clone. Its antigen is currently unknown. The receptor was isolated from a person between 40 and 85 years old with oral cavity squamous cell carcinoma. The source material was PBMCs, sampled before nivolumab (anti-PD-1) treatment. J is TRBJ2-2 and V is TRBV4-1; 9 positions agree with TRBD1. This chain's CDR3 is CASSQYRGRFTPGELFF. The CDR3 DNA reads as TGCGCCAGCAGCCAGTACAGGGGGCGATTTACCCCCGGGGAGCTGTTTTTT.